These T cell receptor beta chains were read from a single sample in a study of long-term antiretroviral therapy in people with HIV. Only in-frame clones appear in the TCRdb table, and some are missing; sequencing was by immunoSEQ multiplex PCR. In the table there are 25,000 to 30,000 clones, roughly 90% of which are singletons. The sample was unsorted PBMCs, taken 1.8 years after starting antiretroviral therapy. These receptors were taken from a woman under 30 with HIV. CDR3s include the opening cysteine and the closing phenylalanine or tryptophan. The D gene is left open where the match is weak. Clone size appears in some rows only: once, few, many, or a class for an expanded clone.

V: TRBV4-3; size: -; D: TRBD2; J: TRBJ2-3; DNA: TGCGCCAGCAGCCAATCGGTGGGAGGGGGCACAGATACGCAGTATTTT; CDR3: CASSQSVGGGTDTQYF
V: TRBV5-4; size: -; D: -; J: TRBJ1-1; DNA: TGTGCCAGCAGCTTCGGACTCTTGATGAACACTGAAGCTTTCTTT; CDR3: CASSFGLLMNTEAFF
V: TRBV18; size: once; D: -; J: TRBJ1-4; DNA: TGTGCCAGCTCCCCAACAGTCGCAACTAATGAAAAACTGTTTTTT; CDR3: CASSPTVATNEKLFF
V: TRBV27; size: -; D: -; J: TRBJ2-5; DNA: TGTGCCAGCAGTTTTTTATCGAGGCAAGAGACCCAGTACTTC; CDR3: CASSFLSRQETQYF
V: TRBV5-6; size: -; D: -; J: TRBJ2-7; DNA: TGTGCCAGCAGCCCCCGGACATATTTCTACGAGCAGTACTTC; CDR3: CASSPRTYFYEQYF
V: TRBV7-2; size: -; D: TRBD2; J: TRBJ2-3; DNA: TGTGCCAGCAGCCCATTTGCGGGAGCGGGCACAGATACGCAGTATTTT; CDR3: CASSPFAGAGTDTQYF
V: TRBV7-2; size: -; D: -; J: TRBJ2-7; DNA: TGTGCCAGCAGTTTCTATCAGGGGTACGAGGGCGAGCAGTACTTC; CDR3: CASSFYQGYEGEQYF
V: TRBV18; size: -; D: TRBD1; J: TRBJ1-3; DNA: TGTGCCAGCTCCCGGACAGGAGACCCCGACACCATATATTTT; CDR3: CASSRTGDPDTIYF
V: TRBV28; size: -; D: -; J: TRBJ1-1; DNA: TGTGCCAGCAGTTCGGGGACGGGTTTGGGGGCTGAAGCTTTCTTT; CDR3: CASSSGTGLGAEAFF
V: TRBV2; size: once; D: TRBD1; J: TRBJ2-7; DNA: TGTGCCAGCAGTACGGGACAGGTCCCATACGAGCAGTACTTC; CDR3: CASSTGQVPYEQYF
V: TRBV19; size: once; D: -; J: TRBJ2-2; DNA: TGTGCCAGTAGTATTGGTTATCCTGGGAGGTCGGGGGAGCTGTTTTTT; CDR3: CASSIGYPGRSGELFF
V: TRBV5-1; size: -; D: -; J: TRBJ2-3; DNA: TGCGCCAGCAGCTTGGCCTCGGGCCGTACGCAGTATTTT; CDR3: CASSLASGRTQYF
V: TRBV27; size: -; D: TRBD1; J: TRBJ2-7; DNA: TGTGCCAGCAGTTTGAGACAGGGGGTCTACGAGCAGTACTTC; CDR3: CASSLRQGVYEQYF
V: TRBV6-1; size: -; D: TRBD1; J: TRBJ2-4; DNA: TGTGCCAGCAGTGGACAGGGAAACATTCAGTACTTC; CDR3: CASSGQGNIQYF
V: TRBV2; size: -; D: -; J: TRBJ2-7; DNA: TGTGCCAGCAGTGAACACTCCTTCTACGAGCAGTACTTC; CDR3: CASSEHSFYEQYF
V: TRBV5-4; size: -; D: -; J: TRBJ1-1; DNA: TGTGCCAGCAGCAGACCAGGGAAGGAGGCATTGAACACTGAAGCTTTCTTT; CDR3: CASSRPGKEALNTEAFF
V: TRBV6-6; size: -; D: -; J: TRBJ1-1; DNA: TGTGCCAGCAGTACCGTCCGGGGGCTGGTGAACACTGAAGCTTTCTTT; CDR3: CASSTVRGLVNTEAFF
V: TRBV4-1; size: -; D: -; J: TRBJ1-4; DNA: TGCGCCAGCAGCCATGGAGGGGCTAATGAAAAACTGTTTTTT; CDR3: CASSHGGANEKLFF
V: TRBV7-6; size: -; D: TRBD2; J: TRBJ2-5; DNA: TGTGCCAGCAGCTTAGGGGTGGGGGGGTGGCAAGAGACCCAGTACTTC; CDR3: CASSLGVGGWQETQYF
V: TRBV7-3; size: -; D: -; J: TRBJ2-1; DNA: TGTGCCAGCAGCTTTGGCCCGGCAGAGCAGTTCTTC; CDR3: CASSFGPAEQFF
V: TRBV11-3; size: -; D: TRBD2; J: TRBJ2-1; DNA: TGTGCCAGCAGCTTACTAGCGGGCAGCAATGAGCAGTTCTTC; CDR3: CASSLLAGSNEQFF
V: TRBV4-2; size: -; D: -; J: TRBJ2-2; DNA: TGTGCCAGCAGCCACCAAGGGGGGCAGGGTTTGAGTGCCGGGGAGCTGTTTTTT; CDR3: CASSHQGGQGLSAGELFF
V: TRBV7-3; size: -; D: TRBD1; J: TRBJ2-5; DNA: TGTGCCAGCAGCTTTACAGGGGGGGAGACCCAGTACTTC; CDR3: CASSFTGGETQYF
V: TRBV5-6; size: -; D: TRBD1; J: TRBJ1-3; DNA: TGTGCCAGCAGCTACGGGACAGGGAAAAACACCATATATTTT; CDR3: CASSYGTGKNTIYF
V: TRBV19; size: -; D: TRBD1; J: TRBJ1-5; DNA: TGTGCCAGTAGTCGAGACAGGGAACTGAGCAGCAATCAGCCCCAGCATTTT; CDR3: CASSRDRELSSNQPQHF
V: TRBV19; size: -; D: -; J: TRBJ1-1; DNA: TGTGCCAGTAGTATAGTAACTGAAGCTTTCTTT; CDR3: CASSIVTEAFF
V: TRBV7-8; size: -; D: TRBD1; J: TRBJ1-1; DNA: TGTGCCAGCACCGCCAGGGGGCTCAGGACTGAAGCTTTCTTT; CDR3: CASTARGLRTEAFF
V: TRBV9; size: -; D: TRBD2; J: TRBJ2-3; DNA: TGTGCCAGCAGCGTAGTTCCCAGCGGGAGGGGGACAGATACGCAGTATTTT; CDR3: CASSVVPSGRGTDTQYF
V: TRBV11-2; size: once; D: -; J: TRBJ2-5; DNA: TGTGCCAGCAGCTCGGGACTCCAACCCCGAGAGACCCAGTACTTC; CDR3: CASSSGLQPRETQYF
V: TRBV20-1; size: -; D: -; J: TRBJ1-1; DNA: TGCAGCGCTGCAGGGCCCACTGAAGCTTTCTTT; CDR3: CSAAGPTEAFF
V: TRBV7-2; size: -; D: TRBD2; J: TRBJ2-1; DNA: TGTGCCAGCAGCCTCAAGGGACTAGCGGACAATGAGCAGTTCTTC; CDR3: CASSLKGLADNEQFF
V: TRBV9; size: once; D: TRBD2; J: TRBJ2-3; DNA: TGTGCCAGCAGCCCTGGACTAGCGGGAGGTTCCGGCACAGATACGCAGTATTTT; CDR3: CASSPGLAGGSGTDTQYF
V: TRBV5-5; size: -; D: TRBD2; J: TRBJ2-7; DNA: TGTGCCAGCAGCTTTACTGCGGGAGGGCCGGGGGACGAGCAGTACTTC; CDR3: CASSFTAGGPGDEQYF
V: TRBV6-1; size: medium-sized; D: TRBD2; J: TRBJ2-1; DNA: TGTGCCAGCAGTGAACAGGGACTAGCGACTATCTACAATGAGCAGTTCTTC; CDR3: CASSEQGLATIYNEQFF
V: TRBV28; size: few; D: -; J: TRBJ1-5; DNA: TGTGCCAGCAGTTTGGGTCCAGGGGTCCTTCCCAATCAGCCCCAGCATTTT; CDR3: CASSLGPGVLPNQPQHF
V: TRBV7-3; size: once; D: -; J: TRBJ2-7; DNA: TGTGCCAGCAGCTCTTCCGGGACCACCTACGAGCAGTACTTC; CDR3: CASSSSGTTYEQYF
V: TRBV9; size: -; D: -; J: TRBJ2-3; DNA: TGTGCCAGCAGCGTAGGACTAAACGCAGATACGCAGTATTTT; CDR3: CASSVGLNADTQYF
V: TRBV5-1; size: -; D: -; J: TRBJ2-5; DNA: TGCGCCAGCAGCATACGCCGGGCGTCAACTCCCCTTCAAGGAGAGACCCAGTACTTC; CDR3: CASSIRRASTPLQGETQYF
V: TRBV7-9; size: -; D: -; J: TRBJ2-5; DNA: TGTGCCAGCAGCTCGCTAGACACGAATGGGGAGACCCAGTACTTC; CDR3: CASSSLDTNGETQYF
V: TRBV14; size: once; D: -; J: TRBJ2-7; DNA: TGTGCCAGCAGCCAAGAAGGAGGGGCCTGGAACGAGCAGTACTTC; CDR3: CASSQEGGAWNEQYF
V: TRBV7-9; size: -; D: -; J: TRBJ2-1; DNA: TGTGCCAGCAGCTTGACCCATGAGCAGTTCTTC; CDR3: CASSLTHEQFF
V: TRBV28; size: -; D: -; J: TRBJ2-6; DNA: TGTGCCAGCAGTTTCCCTCGAGGCTCTGGGGCCAACGTCCTGACTTTC; CDR3: CASSFPRGSGANVLTF
V: TRBV28; size: -; D: -; J: TRBJ1-5; DNA: TGTGCCAGCAGTGCCGGACAGCAGCCCCAGCATTTT; CDR3: CASSAGQQPQHF
V: TRBV5-6; size: -; D: -; J: TRBJ1-5; DNA: TGTGCCAGCAGCTTCGGGGTGTCAGGTAGCAATCAGCCCCAGCATTTT; CDR3: CASSFGVSGSNQPQHF
V: TRBV6-1; size: -; D: -; J: TRBJ1-2; DNA: TGTGCCAGCAGTGGGGGGGTTCTTGGCTACACCTTC; CDR3: CASSGGVLGYTF
V: TRBV7-6; size: -; D: -; J: TRBJ1-3; DNA: TGTGCCAGCAGCCCCGGGCTCTCTGGAAACACCATATATTTT; CDR3: CASSPGLSGNTIYF
V: TRBV7-2; size: -; D: -; J: TRBJ2-3; DNA: TGTGCCAGCAGCTTTATCGATACGCAGTATTTT; CDR3: CASSFIDTQYF
V: TRBV19; size: -; D: TRBD2; J: TRBJ2-2; DNA: TGTGCCAGTAGCGGGACCCCAGCAGCGGGAGTAAGCCCAGCCACCGGGGAGCTGTTTTTT; CDR3: CASSGTPAAGVSPATGELFF
V: TRBV19; size: -; D: -; J: TRBJ1-5; DNA: TGTGCCAGTAGCACGGTGGGGGGATGGAATCAGCCCCAGCATTTT; CDR3: CASSTVGGWNQPQHF
V: TRBV5-4; size: -; D: -; J: TRBJ2-7; DNA: TGTGCCAGCAGCTCCGATACCTACGAGCAGTACTTC; CDR3: CASSSDTYEQYF
V: TRBV19; size: -; D: -; J: TRBJ2-1; DNA: TGTGCCAGTAGTATTGTCGGTGGATACTACAATGAGCAGTTCTTC; CDR3: CASSIVGGYYNEQFF
V: TRBV5-1; size: -; D: -; J: TRBJ2-3; DNA: TGCGCCAGCAGCTTGGGGCCCGCGTCAGATACGCAGTATTTT; CDR3: CASSLGPASDTQYF
V: TRBV9; size: once; D: -; J: TRBJ2-1; DNA: TGTGCCAGCAGCGTAGCTCCTTCGAGAGTTGAGCAGTTCTTC; CDR3: CASSVAPSRVEQFF
V: TRBV25-1; size: once; D: TRBD2; J: TRBJ2-2; DNA: TGTGCCAGCAGTGTTCGGGAGGGGTACACCGGGGAGCTGTTTTTT; CDR3: CASSVREGYTGELFF
V: TRBV7-9; size: few; D: -; J: TRBJ1-3; DNA: TGTGCCAGCAGCCCACGAGACTTCCTGGGAGGAAACACCATATATTTT; CDR3: CASSPRDFLGGNTIYF